The rows below give T cell receptor beta chains drawn from one sample of a study of cytomegalovirus exposure and HLA in healthy donors. TCRdb's table, derived via immunoSEQ multiplex PCR, lists solely in-frame clones and lacks some. The sample includes approximately 200,000 clones, approximately 79% of them seen just once. Sequencing used PBMCs. All receptors derive from a woman between 18 and 30 years old in good health and CMV-seronegative. CDR3s include the opening cysteine and the closing phenylalanine or tryptophan.

v_gene | CDR3aa
TRBV2 | CASRDSSKGYTF
TRBV7-9 | CASSSAGGEETQYF
TRBV6-5 | CASSPRTGGYEKLFF
TRBV10-1 | CASEAGSTNEKLFF
TRBV4-3 | CASSQVSGSSGDTQYF
TRBV28 | CASSTGQGRTEAFF
TRBV7-8 | CASSPRGGTDTQYF
TRBV13 | CASSLNSGGVYNEQFF
TRBV5-6 | CASSLGQGTYGYTF
TRBV28 | CASSFTHNTIYF
TRBV19 | CASADLGGNQPQHF
TRBV5-1 | CASSLVPGGGFLNTEAFF
TRBV29-1 | CSVSWANTEAFF
TRBV30 | CASGQDQPQHF